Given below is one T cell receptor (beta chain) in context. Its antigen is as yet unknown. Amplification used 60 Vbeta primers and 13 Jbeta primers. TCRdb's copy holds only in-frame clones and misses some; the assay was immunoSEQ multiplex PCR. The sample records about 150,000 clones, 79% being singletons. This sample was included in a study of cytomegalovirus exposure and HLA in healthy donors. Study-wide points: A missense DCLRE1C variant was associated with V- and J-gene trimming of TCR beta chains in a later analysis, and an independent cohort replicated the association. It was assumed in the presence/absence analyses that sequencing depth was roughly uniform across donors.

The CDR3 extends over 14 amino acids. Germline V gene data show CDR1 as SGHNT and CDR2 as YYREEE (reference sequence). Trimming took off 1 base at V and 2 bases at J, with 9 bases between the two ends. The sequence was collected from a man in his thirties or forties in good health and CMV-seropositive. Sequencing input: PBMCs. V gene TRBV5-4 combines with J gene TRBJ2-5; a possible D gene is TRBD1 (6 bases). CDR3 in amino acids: CASSLWTAQETQYF. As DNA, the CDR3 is TGTGCCAGCAGCTTGTGGACAGCACAAGAGACCCAGTACTTC.